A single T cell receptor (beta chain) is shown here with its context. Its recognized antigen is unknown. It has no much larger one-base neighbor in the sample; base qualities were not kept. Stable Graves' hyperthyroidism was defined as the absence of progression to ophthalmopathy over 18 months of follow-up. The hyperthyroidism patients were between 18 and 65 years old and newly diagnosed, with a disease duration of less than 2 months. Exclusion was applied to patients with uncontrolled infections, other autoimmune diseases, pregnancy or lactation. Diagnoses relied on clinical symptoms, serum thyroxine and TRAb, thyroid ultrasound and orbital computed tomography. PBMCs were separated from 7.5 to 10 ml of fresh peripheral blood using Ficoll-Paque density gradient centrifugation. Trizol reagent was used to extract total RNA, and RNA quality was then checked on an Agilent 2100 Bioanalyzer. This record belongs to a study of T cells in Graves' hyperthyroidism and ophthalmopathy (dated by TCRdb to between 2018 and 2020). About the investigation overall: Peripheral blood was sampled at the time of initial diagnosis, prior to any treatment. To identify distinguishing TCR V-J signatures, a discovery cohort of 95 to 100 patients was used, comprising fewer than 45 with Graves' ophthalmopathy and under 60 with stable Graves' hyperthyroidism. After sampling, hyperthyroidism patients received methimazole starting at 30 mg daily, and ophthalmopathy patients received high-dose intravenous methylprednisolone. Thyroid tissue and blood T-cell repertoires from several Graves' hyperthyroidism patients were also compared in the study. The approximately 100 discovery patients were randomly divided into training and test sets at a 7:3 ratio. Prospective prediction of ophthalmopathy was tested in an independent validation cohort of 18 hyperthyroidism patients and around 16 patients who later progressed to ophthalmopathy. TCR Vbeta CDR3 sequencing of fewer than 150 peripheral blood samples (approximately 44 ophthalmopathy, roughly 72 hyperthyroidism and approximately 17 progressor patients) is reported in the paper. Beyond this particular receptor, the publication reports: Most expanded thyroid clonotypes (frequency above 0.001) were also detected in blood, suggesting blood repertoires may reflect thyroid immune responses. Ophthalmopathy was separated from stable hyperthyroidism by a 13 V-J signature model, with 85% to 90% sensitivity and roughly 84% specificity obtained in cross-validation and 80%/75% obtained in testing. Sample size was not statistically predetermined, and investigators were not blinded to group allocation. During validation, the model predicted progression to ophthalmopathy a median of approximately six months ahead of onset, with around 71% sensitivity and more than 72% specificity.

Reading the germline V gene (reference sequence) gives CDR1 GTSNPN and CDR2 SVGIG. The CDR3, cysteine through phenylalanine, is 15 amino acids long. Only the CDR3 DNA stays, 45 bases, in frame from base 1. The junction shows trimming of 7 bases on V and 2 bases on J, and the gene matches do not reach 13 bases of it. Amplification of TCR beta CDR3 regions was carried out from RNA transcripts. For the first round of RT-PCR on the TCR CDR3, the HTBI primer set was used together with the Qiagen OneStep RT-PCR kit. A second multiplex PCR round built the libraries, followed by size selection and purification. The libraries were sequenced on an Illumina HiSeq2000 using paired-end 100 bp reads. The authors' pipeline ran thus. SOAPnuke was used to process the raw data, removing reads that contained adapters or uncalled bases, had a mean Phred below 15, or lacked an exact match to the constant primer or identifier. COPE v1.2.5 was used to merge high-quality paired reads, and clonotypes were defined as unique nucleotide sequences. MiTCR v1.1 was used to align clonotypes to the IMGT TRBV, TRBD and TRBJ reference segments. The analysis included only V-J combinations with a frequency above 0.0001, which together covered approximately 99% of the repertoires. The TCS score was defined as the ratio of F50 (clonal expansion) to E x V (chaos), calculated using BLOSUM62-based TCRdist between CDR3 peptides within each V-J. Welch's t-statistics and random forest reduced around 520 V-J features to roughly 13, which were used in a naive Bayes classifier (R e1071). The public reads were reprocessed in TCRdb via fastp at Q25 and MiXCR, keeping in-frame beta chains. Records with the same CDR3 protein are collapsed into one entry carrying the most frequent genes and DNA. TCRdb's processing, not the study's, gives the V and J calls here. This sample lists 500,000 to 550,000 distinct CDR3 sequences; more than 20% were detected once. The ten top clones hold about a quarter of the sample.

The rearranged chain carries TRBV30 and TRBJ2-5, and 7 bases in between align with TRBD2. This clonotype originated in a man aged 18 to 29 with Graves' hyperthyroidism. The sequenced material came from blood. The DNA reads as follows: TGTGCCTCCGCGCTGCGGCGGGAGAGACAAGAGACCCAGTACTTC. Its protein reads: CASALRRERQETQYF.